Listed below are T cell receptor beta chains from one sample, sequenced in a study of T-cell memory formation after mild COVID-19. TCRdb passed the 5' RACE reads through MiXCR, listing each CDR3 protein once. The table lists roughly 110,000 distinct CDR3 sequences, 12% of them singletons. The sequenced sample consisted of PBMCs or a T cell subset sorted from them (not recorded which). The receptors were sampled from an adult woman who had mild COVID-19 (a few samples of this study predate the infection). Cell type and time point are not known. Each CDR3 is given with its conserved first and last residue. The order of the fields is clone size, J gene, D gene, V gene, CDR3 DNA, CDR3 protein. A D gene is named only where the DNA matches it firmly. Only some rows state a clone size, as once, few, many or a class for expanded clones.

abundance: medium-sized; j_gene: TRBJ2-2; d_gene: .; v_gene: TRBV7-3; CDR3nt: TGTGCCAGCAGCTTGGATTTTTTGGGGGAGCTGTTTTTT; CDR3aa: CASSLDFLGELFF
abundance: .; j_gene: TRBJ1-2; d_gene: TRBD1; v_gene: TRBV12-3/TRBV12-4; CDR3nt: TGTGCCGACAGTGGACAGGCTAACTATGGCTACACCTTC; CDR3aa: CADSGQANYGYTF
abundance: .; j_gene: TRBJ2-7; d_gene: .; v_gene: TRBV20-1; CDR3nt: TGCAGTGCACGGACTAGTCAGGGGCTCAGCTACGAGCAGTACTTC; CDR3aa: CSARTSQGLSYEQYF
abundance: .; j_gene: TRBJ1-3; d_gene: .; v_gene: TRBV20-1; CDR3nt: TGCAGTGCTAGAGGAGAACCTCCCCGAAACACCATATATTTT; CDR3aa: CSARGEPPRNTIYF
abundance: .; j_gene: TRBJ1-1; d_gene: .; v_gene: TRBV20-1; CDR3nt: TGCAGTGCTAGAGATCCCATCGACTTATTCCTGGGAGCTTTCTTT; CDR3aa: CSARDPIDLFLGAFF
abundance: .; j_gene: TRBJ2-1; d_gene: TRBD2; v_gene: TRBV7-9; CDR3nt: TGTGCCAGCAGCTTTACTAGCGGGGGTCACAATGAGCAGTTCTTC; CDR3aa: CASSFTSGGHNEQFF
abundance: .; j_gene: TRBJ2-1; d_gene: .; v_gene: TRBV10-3; CDR3nt: TGTGCCATCAGTGAGCCTAGGCTCTCCGGGACCGACAATGAGCAGTTCTTC; CDR3aa: CAISEPRLSGTDNEQFF
abundance: .; j_gene: TRBJ2-1; d_gene: TRBD2; v_gene: TRBV4-3; CDR3nt: TGCGCCAGCAGCCAAGACCGACTAGCGGGAGTAATGCTACGGGTTGGTGAGCAGTTCTTC; CDR3aa: CASSQDRLAGVMLRVGEQFF
abundance: few; j_gene: TRBJ2-3; d_gene: .; v_gene: TRBV7-6; CDR3nt: TGTGCCAGCAGCTTAGCGGGAGTGTTCGAGGGCACAGATACGCAGTATTTT; CDR3aa: CASSLAGVFEGTDTQYF
abundance: .; j_gene: TRBJ1-3; d_gene: .; v_gene: TRBV11-2; CDR3nt: TGTGCCAGCAGCTTAGATGTGTGGCAGAAAAGTGGAAACACCATATATTTT; CDR3aa: CASSLDVWQKSGNTIYF
abundance: .; j_gene: TRBJ2-1; d_gene: TRBD2; v_gene: TRBV12-3/TRBV12-4; CDR3nt: TGTGCCAGCAGTTTGGGAGCGGGAGGCGAGCAGTTCTTC; CDR3aa: CASSLGAGGEQFF
abundance: few; j_gene: TRBJ2-7; d_gene: .; v_gene: TRBV29-1; CDR3nt: TGCAGCGTTGAAATAGACTACGAGCAGTACTTC; CDR3aa: CSVEIDYEQYF
abundance: .; j_gene: TRBJ2-5; d_gene: .; v_gene: TRBV6-5; CDR3nt: TGTGCCAGCAGTTACGGGGGGGCCCAAGAGACCCAGTACTTC; CDR3aa: CASSYGGAQETQYF
abundance: .; j_gene: TRBJ2-5; d_gene: TRBD2; v_gene: TRBV4-1; CDR3nt: TGCGCCAGCAGCCGCGGACTAGCTCGTGAGACCCAGTACTTC; CDR3aa: CASSRGLARETQYF
abundance: .; j_gene: TRBJ1-5; d_gene: TRBD1; v_gene: TRBV4-1; CDR3nt: TGCGCCAGCAGCCCACGACAGGGTGTCGATCAGCCCCAGCATTTT; CDR3aa: CASSPRQGVDQPQHF
abundance: .; j_gene: TRBJ2-3; d_gene: .; v_gene: TRBV4-2; CDR3nt: TGTGCCAGCAGCCAAGCGCAGGGGCTTTATAGCACAGATACGCAGTATTTT; CDR3aa: CASSQAQGLYSTDTQYF
abundance: .; j_gene: TRBJ1-1; d_gene: TRBD1; v_gene: TRBV20-1; CDR3nt: TGCAGTCCTAGATGGCAGGGGGCAATCCGGGACACTGAAGCTTTCTTT; CDR3aa: CSPRWQGAIRDTEAFF
abundance: many; j_gene: TRBJ2-7; d_gene: .; v_gene: TRBV7-8; CDR3nt: TGTGCCAGCAGCTTGGGGGTTGGCGAGCAGTACTTC; CDR3aa: CASSLGVGEQYF
abundance: many; j_gene: TRBJ2-3; d_gene: .; v_gene: TRBV7-9; CDR3nt: TGTGCCAGCAGACGGGACAGCACAGATACGCAGTATTTT; CDR3aa: CASRRDSTDTQYF
abundance: .; j_gene: TRBJ1-2; d_gene: TRBD1; v_gene: TRBV4-1; CDR3nt: TGCGCCAGCAGCCGGTACGACAGGGGGCAGGGCTACACCTTC; CDR3aa: CASSRYDRGQGYTF
abundance: few; j_gene: TRBJ2-3; d_gene: TRBD1; v_gene: TRBV12-3/TRBV12-4; CDR3nt: TGTGCCAGCAGTCCGCTTGGAGGACAGGGTTCAGATACGCAGTATTTT; CDR3aa: CASSPLGGQGSDTQYF
abundance: few; j_gene: TRBJ2-1; d_gene: TRBD2; v_gene: TRBV3-1; CDR3nt: TGTGCCAGCAGCCAAGTCCCCGTCATCCGGCTAGCGGGAGGAGATGAGCAGTTCTTC; CDR3aa: CASSQVPVIRLAGGDEQFF
abundance: many; j_gene: TRBJ2-3; d_gene: .; v_gene: TRBV15; CDR3nt: TGTGCCACCAGCAGAGTTTCGGATACGCAGTATTTT; CDR3aa: CATSRVSDTQYF
abundance: .; j_gene: TRBJ2-2; d_gene: .; v_gene: TRBV5-1; CDR3nt: TGCGCCAGCAGACTTGGACCCGGATTAAACACCGGGGAGCTGTTTTTT; CDR3aa: CASRLGPGLNTGELFF
abundance: few; j_gene: TRBJ2-7; d_gene: .; v_gene: TRBV24-1; CDR3nt: TGTGCCACCAGTGATGGCATTTCCGGGGAGCAGTACTTC; CDR3aa: CATSDGISGEQYF
abundance: .; j_gene: TRBJ1-2; d_gene: TRBD1; v_gene: TRBV12-3/TRBV12-4; CDR3nt: TGTGCCAGCAGTGAGCCATCAGGGGGCGCCGGACCCTATGGCTACACCTTC; CDR3aa: CASSEPSGGAGPYGYTF
abundance: .; j_gene: TRBJ2-1; d_gene: .; v_gene: TRBV24-1; CDR3nt: TGTGCCACCAGTGATTTGGACACCCGCGCTTTGGATGAGCAGTTCTTC; CDR3aa: CATSDLDTRALDEQFF
abundance: .; j_gene: TRBJ1-1; d_gene: .; v_gene: TRBV28; CDR3nt: TGTGCCAGCAGGTGGGGTGAAGGGACTGAAGCTTTCTTT; CDR3aa: CASRWGEGTEAFF